Given below is one T cell receptor (beta chain) in context. Its antigen is still unknown. Trimming stripped 7 bases from V and 6 bases from J, with 15 bases between. The germline gives CDR1 SQVTM, CDR2 ANQGSEA. This CDR3 contains 12 residues. These data are taken from a study of T cell responses to AZD1222 COVID-19 vaccine. The assay was immunoSEQ multiplex PCR, and TCRdb's table has in-frame clones only and misses some. The data contain around 150,000 clones, about 91% of them singletons. Study conclusions and caveats: Clonal diversity may have been underestimated, and the donors were mostly white British, with more females than males. Spike-specific TCR breadth and depth rose after two AZD1222 doses.

The V call is TRBV29-1, the J call TRBJ1-2; a possible D gene is TRBD1 (5 bases). Here the sequenced sample was peripheral blood, taken 28 days after the second AZD1222 dose. The TCR was taken from an adult who received the AZD1222 COVID-19 vaccine. Written as DNA, the CDR3 is TGCAGCGCCGAGACGGGGACGAATGGCTACACCTTC. Its protein product is CSAETGTNGYTF.